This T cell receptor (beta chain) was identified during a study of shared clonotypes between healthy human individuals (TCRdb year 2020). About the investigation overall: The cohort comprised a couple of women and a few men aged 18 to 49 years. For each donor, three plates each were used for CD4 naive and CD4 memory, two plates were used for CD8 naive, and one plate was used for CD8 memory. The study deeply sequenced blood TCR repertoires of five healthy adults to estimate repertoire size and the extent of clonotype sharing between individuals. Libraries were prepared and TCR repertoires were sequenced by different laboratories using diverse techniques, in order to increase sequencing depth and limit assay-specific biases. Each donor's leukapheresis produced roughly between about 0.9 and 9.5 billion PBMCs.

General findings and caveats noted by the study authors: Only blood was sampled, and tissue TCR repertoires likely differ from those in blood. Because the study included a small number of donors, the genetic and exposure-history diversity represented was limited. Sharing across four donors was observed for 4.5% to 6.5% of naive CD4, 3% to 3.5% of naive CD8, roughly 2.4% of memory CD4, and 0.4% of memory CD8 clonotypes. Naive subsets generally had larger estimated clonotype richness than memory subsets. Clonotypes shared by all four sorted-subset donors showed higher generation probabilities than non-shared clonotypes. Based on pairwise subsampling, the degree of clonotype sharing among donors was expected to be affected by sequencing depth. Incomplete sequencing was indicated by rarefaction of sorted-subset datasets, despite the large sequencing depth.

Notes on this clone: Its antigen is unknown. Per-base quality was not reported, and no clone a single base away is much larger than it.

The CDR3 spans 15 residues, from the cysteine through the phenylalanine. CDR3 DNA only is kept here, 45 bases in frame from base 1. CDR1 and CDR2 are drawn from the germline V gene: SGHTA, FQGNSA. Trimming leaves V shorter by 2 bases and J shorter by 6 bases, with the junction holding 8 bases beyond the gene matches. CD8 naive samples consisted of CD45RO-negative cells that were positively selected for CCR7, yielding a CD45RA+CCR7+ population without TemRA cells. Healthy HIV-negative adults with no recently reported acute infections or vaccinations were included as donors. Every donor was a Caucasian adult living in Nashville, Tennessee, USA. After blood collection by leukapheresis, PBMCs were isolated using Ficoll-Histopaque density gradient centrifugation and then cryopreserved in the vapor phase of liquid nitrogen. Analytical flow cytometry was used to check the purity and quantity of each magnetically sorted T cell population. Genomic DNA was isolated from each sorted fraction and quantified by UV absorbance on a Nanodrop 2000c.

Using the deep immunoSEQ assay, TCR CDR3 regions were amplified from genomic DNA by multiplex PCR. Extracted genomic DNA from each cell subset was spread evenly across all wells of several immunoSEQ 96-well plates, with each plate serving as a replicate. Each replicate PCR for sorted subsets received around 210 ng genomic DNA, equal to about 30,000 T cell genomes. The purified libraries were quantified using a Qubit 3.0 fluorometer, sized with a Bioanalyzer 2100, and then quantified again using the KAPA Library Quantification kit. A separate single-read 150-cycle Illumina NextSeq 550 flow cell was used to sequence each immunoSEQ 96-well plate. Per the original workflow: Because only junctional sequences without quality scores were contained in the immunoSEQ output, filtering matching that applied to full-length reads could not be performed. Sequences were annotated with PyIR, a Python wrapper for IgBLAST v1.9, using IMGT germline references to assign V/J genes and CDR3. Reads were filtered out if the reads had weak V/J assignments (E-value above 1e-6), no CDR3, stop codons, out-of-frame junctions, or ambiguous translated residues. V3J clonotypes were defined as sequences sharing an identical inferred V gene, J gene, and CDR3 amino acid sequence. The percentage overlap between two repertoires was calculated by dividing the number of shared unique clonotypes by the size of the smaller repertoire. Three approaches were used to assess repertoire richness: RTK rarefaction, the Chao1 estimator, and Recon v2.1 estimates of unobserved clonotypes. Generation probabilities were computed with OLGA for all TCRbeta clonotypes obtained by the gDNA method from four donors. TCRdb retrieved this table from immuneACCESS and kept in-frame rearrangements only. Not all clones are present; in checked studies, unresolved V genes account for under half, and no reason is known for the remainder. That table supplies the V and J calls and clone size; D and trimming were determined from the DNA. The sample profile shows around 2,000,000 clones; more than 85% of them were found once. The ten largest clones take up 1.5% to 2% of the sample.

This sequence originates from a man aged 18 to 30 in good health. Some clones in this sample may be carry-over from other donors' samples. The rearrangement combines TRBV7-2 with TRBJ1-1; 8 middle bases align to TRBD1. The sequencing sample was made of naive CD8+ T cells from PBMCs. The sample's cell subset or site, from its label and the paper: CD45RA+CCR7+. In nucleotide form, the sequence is TGTGCCAGCAGCTTAATCCCGGGACAGGACGCTGAAGCTTTCTTT. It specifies CASSLIPGQDAEAFF. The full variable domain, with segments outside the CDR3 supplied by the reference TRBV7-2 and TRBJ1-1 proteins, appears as GAGVSQSPSNKVTEKGKDVELRCDPISGHTALYWYRQSLGQGLEFLIYFQGNSAPDKSGLPSDRFSAERTGGSVSTLTIQRTQQEDSAVYLCASSLIPGQDAEAFFGQGTRLTVV.